A single sample gave rise to the 26 T cell receptor beta chains below, sequenced in a study of shared clonotypes between healthy human individuals (dated by TCRdb to the early 2020s). The method behind the library was the immunoSEQ multiplex PCR assay. TCRdb's version of the immuneACCESS table is confined to in-frame rearrangements and falls short of the full clone set. An unresolved V gene accounts for under half of the shortfall where checked; the remainder is of unknown origin. The sample table lists some 2,500,000 clones, 93% of them with a count of one. Jointly, the top ten make up roughly 0.39% of the sample. Sequenced: naive CD4+ T cells from PBMCs. The cell subset or site label on this specimen signifies: CD45RA+ positively selected. All receptors derive from a man aged 18 to 30 in good health. Some clones in this sample may be carry-over from other donors' samples.

The genes are TRBV28 and TRBJ2-1; 12 nucleotides line up with TRBD2. Germline CDR1 reads MDHEN; CDR2 reads SYDVKM. V was pared by 3 bases and J by 8 bases, with 8 bases of the junction left unmatched. The CDR3 is made up of 16 amino acids. CDR3 bases: TGTGCCAGCAGTTTGGGCTCTAGCGGGAGGGGCCATGAGCAGTTCTTC. The encoded protein is CASSLGSSGRGHEQFF.

The chain couples TRBV11-2 to TRBJ1-1, with D possibly TRBD1 on 5 matching bases. This CDR3 contains 14 residues. CDR1 is SGHAT, CDR2 FQNNGV, per germline. Trimming shortened V by 5 bases and J by 1 base, and 11 bases separated the two germline ends. This chain's CDR3 is CASSERGSNTEAFF. The DNA for the CDR3 is TGTGCCAGCAGCGAGAGGGGATCGAACACTGAAGCTTTCTTT. Using reference TRBV11-2 and TRBJ1-1 for the parts outside the CDR3, the full variable domain is EAGVAQSPRYKIIEKRQSVAFWCNPISGHATLYWYQQILGQGPKLLIQFQNNGVVDDSQLPKDRFSAERLKGVDSTLKIQPAKLEDSAVYLCASSERGSNTEAFFGQGTRLTVV.

The chain employs TRBV28 and TRBJ1-5; 7 bases fit TRBD1. The J segment lost 5 bases and the V segment lost 5 bases, leaving 12 bases of the junction unmatched. This CDR3 region has 16 residues. CDR1 is MDHEN and CDR2 is SYDVKM in the germline V gene. The DNA of the CDR3 is TGTGCCAGCAGTAGTCTAAAGACAGGGACCTATCAGCCCCAGCATTTT. It translates to CASSSLKTGTYQPQHF.

The chain is built from TRBV28 and TRBJ2-1, with TRBD1 matching 7 bases. This CDR3 comprises 16 residues. In germline, CDR1 is MDHEN, CDR2 SYDVKM. The V gene end was trimmed by 3 bases and the J gene end by 9 bases; junction bases not matched to a gene: 14. The CDR3 here is CASSFPEGLGGGEQFF. CDR3 nucleotide sequence: TGTGCCAGCAGTTTCCCTGAGGGGTTAGGGGGCGGTGAGCAGTTCTTC.

V is TRBV7-9 and J is TRBJ2-1; 9 bases align to TRBD2. V gave up 5 bases and J gave up 9 bases; unmatched junction bases: 14. CDR1 is SEHNR, CDR2 FQNEAQ, per germline (reference sequence). The CDR3 contains 16 residues. CDR3 nucleotides: TGTGCCAGCAGCCGAGGGGCTAGCGGGATGCAGGGTGAGCAGTTCTTC. Its translation is CASSRGASGMQGEQFF.

J is TRBJ2-5 and V is TRBV7-3, with D perhaps given as TRBD1 or TRBD2 (5 bases each). Trimming stripped 5 bases from V and 4 bases from J, with 11 bases between. The CDR3 runs to 13 residues. Germline V CDR1 and CDR2: SGHTA, FQGTGA. CDR3 DNA sequence: TGTGCCAGCAGCCAGGGACCGGTAGAGACCCAGTACTTC. It specifies CASSQGPVETQYF.

This chain connects TRBV6-6 to TRBJ1-5; 7 nucleotides align to TRBD1. The CDR3 is 15 residues long. The germline V gene encodes CDR1 MNHNY and CDR2 SVGAGI (reference sequence). Trimming at V came to 7 bases and at J to 3 bases, leaving 9 bases not matched to a gene. This chain's CDR3 is CASMPTGALNQPQHF. The CDR3 region has the DNA TGTGCCAGCATGCCTACAGGGGCCCTCAATCAGCCCCAGCATTTT.

V is TRBV28 and J is TRBJ1-4, with 9 bases that match TRBD1. The CDR3 is made up of 17 amino acids. The V and J ends lost 5 bases and 7 bases, in that order; junction bases with no gene match: 14. The germline gives CDR1 MDHEN, CDR2 SYDVKM. DNA of the CDR3: TGTGCCAGCAGTCCCCTTATCGCCGGGACAGGGCGTGAAAAACTGTTTTTT. It codes for CASSPLIAGTGREKLFF.

J is TRBJ1-4 and V is TRBV15; no definite D call. Germline V gives CDR1 LNHNV, CDR2 YYDKDF (reference sequence). The CDR3 contains 17 residues. The germline V and J ends were trimmed by 1 base and 0 bases, with 12 bases remaining between them. The CDR3 reads CATSRGGRRATNEKLFF. CDR3 DNA sequence: TGTGCCACCAGCAGAGGGGGTCGGCGGGCAACTAATGAAAAACTGTTTTTT.

The chain links TRBV28 to TRBJ2-1; D is possibly TRBD1 (8 bases). This CDR3 is 18 amino acids long. Germline V gives CDR1 MDHEN, CDR2 SYDVKM. V shed 4 bases and J shed 7 bases, with 26 bases lying between them. The CDR3 bases are TGTGCCAGCAGTTCTTTCAGGGGGCTAGCGGCTAAGAGGAATGAGCAGTTCTTC. This translates into CASSSFRGLAAKRNEQFF.

The chain employs TRBV6-1 and TRBJ1-5; 12 bases are shared with TRBD1. V trimming: 4 bases; J trimming: 6 bases; junction bases outside the gene matches: 7. The CDR3 covers 16 residues. CDR1 and CDR2 from the germline V gene are MNHNS and SASEGT. CDR3 sequence: CASSARDRGRGQPQHF. The CDR3 DNA reads as TGTGCCAGCAGTGCTCGGGACAGGGGGCGAGGTCAGCCCCAGCATTTT.

The rearrangement uses TRBV29-1 and TRBJ2-2; D gene uncertain. This CDR3 comprises 16 residues. Germline lookup yields CDR1 SQVTM and CDR2 ANQGSEA. With 0 bases removed from V and 0 bases from J, the gap between germline ends came to 11 bases. CDR3 residues: CSVEDIGGPNTGELFF. CDR3 nucleotides: TGCAGCGTTGAAGATATCGGCGGACCGAACACCGGGGAGCTGTTTTTT.

This clone was picked up one time. The chain couples TRBV7-3 to TRBJ1-6; the match to TRBD1 covers 7 bases. With V trimmed by 1 base and J by 8 bases, 8 bases remained unmatched. Germline V gene sequence: CDR1 SGHTA, CDR2 FQGTGA. The CDR3 sequence is 16 residues long. The CDR3 nucleotides are TGTGCCAGCAGCTTAAGGCGAGGGGGCGTGGATTCACCCCTCCACTTT. Translation: CASSLRRGGVDSPLHF.

The V call is TRBV7-3, the J call TRBJ2-5, with unresolved D. This CDR3 region has 15 residues. The V gene lost 5 bases and the J gene lost 5 bases, with 18 bases spanning the gap. Germline V CDR1 and CDR2: SGHTA, FQGTGA. DNA of the CDR3: TGTGCCAGCAGCCGTGGATCCGGCCCCCAGGAGACCCAGTACTTC. Translated: CASSRGSGPQETQYF.

Remarks on this clone: The sample contains more than one DNA sequence encoding this CDR3. This chain joins TRBV9 and TRBJ1-1; tentative D call: TRBD1 (6 bases). Germline CDR1 is SGDLS and CDR2 is YYNGEE. The ends were cut back, 2 bases at V and 1 base at J, with 9 bases in the middle. This CDR3 is built from 14 residues. The CDR3 nucleotides read TGTGCCAGCAGCGTGGGGGGCGCGAACACTGAAGCTTTCTTT. It translates to CASSVGGANTEAFF.

The V and J genes are TRBV18 and TRBJ2-2, with a weak D call TRBD1 (5 bases). The CDR3 runs to 15 residues. The germline V gene has CDR1 KGHSH and CDR2 LQKENI. V was clipped by 1 base and J by 2 bases, with 8 bases between them. CDR3 amino acids: CASSPQGFNTGELFF. The DNA for the CDR3 is TGTGCCAGCTCACCACAGGGGTTCAACACCGGGGAGCTGTTTTTT.

This sequence joins TRBV7-9 and TRBJ2-3; perhaps D is TRBD1 or TRBD2 (5 bases each). Germline values: CDR1 SEHNR, CDR2 FQNEAQ (reference sequence). Between the trimmed V and J ends, which lost 2 bases and 0 bases, there was a span of 12 bases. This CDR3 is 16 amino acids long. CDR3 in DNA: TGTGCCAGCAGCTTAACGTGGGGGTCCAGCACAGATACGCAGTATTTT. Encoded protein: CASSLTWGSSTDTQYF.

The V gene is TRBV29-1, the J gene TRBJ2-5; 8 nucleotides match TRBD1. The CDR3 is made up of 14 amino acids. The ends lost 4 bases at V and 5 bases at J; junction bases unmatched: 9. Per the germline V gene, CDR1 is SQVTM and CDR2 is ANQGSEA. CDR3 loop: CSVGGQVWRETQYF. The CDR3 DNA is TGCAGCGTTGGGGGACAGGTTTGGAGGGAGACCCAGTACTTC.

The rearrangement links TRBV29-1 to TRBJ1-4; a weak D match, TRBD1 (5 bases). Germline V gene data show CDR1 as SQVTM and CDR2 as ANQGSEA. Trimming removed 2 bases at V and 8 bases at J, with 18 bases between. The CDR3 spans 15 residues. As DNA, the CDR3 is TGCAGCGTTGAATCCGTTGGAGGGGAATGCGAAAAACTGTTTTTT. Its translation: CSVESVGGECEKLFF.

The rearrangement uses TRBV6-5 and TRBJ1-5; possible D gene TRBD1, 6 bases. The CDR3 sequence is 13 residues long. V was shortened by 7 bases and J by 4 bases, with 11 bases between the two germline ends. From germline, CDR1 is MNHEY and CDR2 SVGAGI. In DNA, the CDR3 is TGTGCCAGCAAACGGACAGCGAATCAGCCCCAGCATTTT. This translates into CASKRTANQPQHF.

This chain joins TRBV28 and TRBJ1-2; D is perhaps TRBD1 (5 bases). The V end lost 5 bases, the J end lost 2 bases, and 15 bases lay between the germline ends. This CDR3 contains 15 residues. The germline V gene encodes CDR1 MDHEN and CDR2 SYDVKM. The CDR3 here is CASSPRGTINYGYTF. Here the CDR3 DNA reads TGTGCCAGCAGTCCTCGGGGGACGATAAACTATGGCTACACCTTC.

The CDR3 DNA follows: TGTGCCAGCAGCTTAGAACACAGCTTCTATAATTCACCCCTCCACTTT. This translates into CASSLEHSFYNSPLHF. The chain couples TRBV7-2 to TRBJ1-6, with unresolved D. Trimming cost V 1 base and J 3 bases, with 10 bases left between them. Germline CDR1 SGHTA, CDR2 FQGNSA. The CDR3 is made up of 16 amino acids. Based on the CDR3 plus reference TRBV7-2 and TRBJ1-6, the full variable domain is GAGVSQSPSNKVTEKGKDVELRCDPISGHTALYWYRQSLGQGLEFLIYFQGNSAPDKSGLPSDRFSAERTGGSVSTLTIQRTQQEDSAVYLCASSLEHSFYNSPLHFGNGTRLTVT.

This clone has a single count. The CDR3 loop reads CASSLRAGTSGNTGELFF. CDR3 DNA sequence: TGTGCCAGCAGCTTGAGGGCCGGGACTAGCGGCAACACCGGGGAGCTGTTTTTT. V is TRBV7-2 and J is TRBJ2-2; TRBD2 agrees at 11 bases. The CDR3 loop spans 18 amino acids. Germline lookup yields CDR1 SGHTA and CDR2 FQGNSA. After removal of 3 bases from V and 2 bases from J, the junction contained 8 bases not matched to a gene.

The V gene is TRBV6-5, the J gene TRBJ1-1; TRBD1 agrees at 9 bases. Germline CDR1 reads MNHEY; CDR2 reads SVGAGI. The ends lost 5 bases at V and 8 bases at J; junction bases unmatched: 9. The CDR3 is 14 residues long. DNA for the CDR3: TGTGCCAGCAGTCTAAACAGGGGGCGCGGAGAAGCTTTCTTT. Its protein is CASSLNRGRGEAFF.

The chain uses TRBV6-5 and TRBJ2-7; tentative D call: TRBD2 (5 bases). This CDR3 has 16 residues. CDR1 is MNHEY and CDR2 is SVGAGI in the germline V gene. V gave up 3 bases and J gave up 1 base, with 16 bases separating them. The CDR3 DNA sequence: TGTGCCAGCAGTTATTCGAAGTTGGACTCGTCCTACGAGCAGTACTTC. Encoded protein: CASSYSKLDSSYEQYF.

The chain uses TRBV27 and TRBJ1-5; D not certain. The germline V gene encodes CDR1 MNHEY and CDR2 SMNVEV (reference sequence). The V end lost 2 bases, the J end lost 2 bases, and 7 bases lay between the germline ends. The CDR3 runs 14 residues. The CDR3 is CASSLGWGNQPQHF. Here the CDR3 DNA reads TGTGCCAGCAGTTTAGGGTGGGGCAATCAGCCCCAGCATTTT.